The T cell receptor beta chain under discussion was sequenced for a study of blood T cells in healthy people across ages. The second PCR ran roughly 6 to 11 cycles with a sample-barcoded 5' primer and J-beta primers. In TCRdb, the 5' RACE reads were re-called with MiXCR into one record per CDR3 protein. The sample holds more than 700,000 distinct CDR3 sequences, 35% to 50% seen once. This CDR3 contains 13 residues. Trimming took 3 bases from V and 3 from J, leaving 8 bases between them. Study-wide points: Among T cells, TCR beta diversity per million cells dropped roughly linearly as age rose.

This clonotype was detected only a few times. The antigen remains undetermined. Specimen: blood. The TCR was taken from a man older than 75 in good health. The chain recombines TRBV12-3 or TRBV12-4 with TRBJ1-1; no clear D gene. The CDR3 DNA is TGTGCCAGCAGTTTGGAGGTTTACACTGAAGCTTTCTTT. Translated: CASSLEVYTEAFF.